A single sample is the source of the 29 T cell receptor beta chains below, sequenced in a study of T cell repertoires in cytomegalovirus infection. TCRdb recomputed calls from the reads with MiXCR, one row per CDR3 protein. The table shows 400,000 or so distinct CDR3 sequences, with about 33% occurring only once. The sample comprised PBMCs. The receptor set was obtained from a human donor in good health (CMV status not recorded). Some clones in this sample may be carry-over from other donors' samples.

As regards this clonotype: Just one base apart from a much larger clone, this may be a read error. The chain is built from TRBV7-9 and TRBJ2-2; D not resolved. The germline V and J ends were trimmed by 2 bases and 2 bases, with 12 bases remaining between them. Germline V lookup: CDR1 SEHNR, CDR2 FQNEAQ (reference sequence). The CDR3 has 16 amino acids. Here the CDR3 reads CASSLSPAYNTGELFF. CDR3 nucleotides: TGTGCCAGCAGCTTATCCCCCGCCTACAACACCGGGGAGCTGTTTTTT. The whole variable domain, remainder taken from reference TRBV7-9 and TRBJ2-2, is DTGVSQNPRHKITKRGQNVTFRCDPISEHNRLYWYRQTLGQGPEFLTYFQNEAQLEKSRLLSDRFSAERPKGSFSTLEIQRTEQGDSAMYLCASSLSPAYNTGELFFGEGSRLTVL.

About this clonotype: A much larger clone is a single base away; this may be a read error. CDR3 in amino acids: CASSLRKKPQGVTDTQYF. CDR3 in DNA: TGTGCCAGCAGCTTGCGGAAAAAACCTCAGGGGGTGACAGATACGCAGTATTTT. This chain links TRBV7-2 with TRBJ2-3, with 7 positions matching TRBD1. The CDR3 runs to 18 residues. CDR1 and CDR2 from the germline V gene are SGHTA and FQGNSA. J was trimmed by 3 bases and V by 3 bases; bases with no gene match: 15.

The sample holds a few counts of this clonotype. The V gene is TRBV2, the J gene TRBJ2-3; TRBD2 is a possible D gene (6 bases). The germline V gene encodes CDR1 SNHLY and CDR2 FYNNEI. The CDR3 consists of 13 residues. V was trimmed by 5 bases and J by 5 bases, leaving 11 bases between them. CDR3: CASSNQGGDTQYF. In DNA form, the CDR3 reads TGTGCCAGCAGTAACCAGGGAGGAGATACGCAGTATTTT. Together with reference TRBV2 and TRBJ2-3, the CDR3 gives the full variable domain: EPEVTQTPSHQVTQMGQEVILRCVPISNHLYFYWYRQILGQKVEFLVSFYNNEISEKSEIFDDQFSVERPDGSNFTLKIRSTKLEDSAMYFCASSNQGGDTQYFGPGTRLTVL.

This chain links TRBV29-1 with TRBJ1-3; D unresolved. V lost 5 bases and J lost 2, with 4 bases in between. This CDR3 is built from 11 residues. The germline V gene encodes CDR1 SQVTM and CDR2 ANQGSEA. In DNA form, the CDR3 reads TGCAGCGTTCTCGCTGGAAACACCATATATTTT. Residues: CSVLAGNTIYF.

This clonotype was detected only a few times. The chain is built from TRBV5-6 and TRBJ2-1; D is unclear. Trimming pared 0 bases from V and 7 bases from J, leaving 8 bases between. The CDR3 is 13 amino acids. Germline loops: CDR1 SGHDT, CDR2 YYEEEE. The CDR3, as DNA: TGTGCCAGCAGCTTGGTCCTGAAGAATGAGCAGTTCTTC. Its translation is CASSLVLKNEQFF.

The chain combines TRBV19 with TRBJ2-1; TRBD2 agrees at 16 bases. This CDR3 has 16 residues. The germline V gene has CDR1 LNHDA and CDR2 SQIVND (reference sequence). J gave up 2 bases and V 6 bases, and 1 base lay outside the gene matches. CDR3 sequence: CASRGTSGGAYNEQFF. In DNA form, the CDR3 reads TGTGCCAGTAGGGGGACTAGCGGGGGGGCCTACAATGAGCAGTTCTTC.

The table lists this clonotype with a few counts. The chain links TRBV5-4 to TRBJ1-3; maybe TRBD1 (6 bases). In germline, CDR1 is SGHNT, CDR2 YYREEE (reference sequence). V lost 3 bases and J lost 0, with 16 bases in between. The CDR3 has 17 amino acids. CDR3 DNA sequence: TGTGCCAGCAGCTCCGGGACAACTATACGCTCTGGAAACACCATATATTTT. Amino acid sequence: CASSSGTTIRSGNTIYF.

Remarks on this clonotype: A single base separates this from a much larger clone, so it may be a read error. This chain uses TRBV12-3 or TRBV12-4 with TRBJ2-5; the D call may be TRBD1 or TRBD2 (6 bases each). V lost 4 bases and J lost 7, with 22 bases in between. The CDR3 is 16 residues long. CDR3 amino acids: CASSSSSSVGAWTQYF. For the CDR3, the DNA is TGTGCCAGCAGTTCCTCTTCTAGCGTGGGGGCCTGGACCCAGTACTTC.

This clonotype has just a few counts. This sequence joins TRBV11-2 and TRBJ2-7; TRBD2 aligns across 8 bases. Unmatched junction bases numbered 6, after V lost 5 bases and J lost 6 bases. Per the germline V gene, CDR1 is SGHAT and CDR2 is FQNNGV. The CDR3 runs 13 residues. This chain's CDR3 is CASSPSGGSEQYF. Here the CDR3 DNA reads TGTGCCAGCAGCCCCTCGGGAGGGAGCGAGCAGTACTTC.

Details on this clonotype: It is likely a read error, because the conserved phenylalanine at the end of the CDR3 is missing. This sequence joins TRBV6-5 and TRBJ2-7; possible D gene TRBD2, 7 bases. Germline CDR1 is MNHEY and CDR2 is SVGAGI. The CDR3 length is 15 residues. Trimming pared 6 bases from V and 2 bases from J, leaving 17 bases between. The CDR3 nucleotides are TGTGCCAGCAGCCCTGAGGGGGGGGCTCCCTACGAGCAGTACTTA. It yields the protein CASSPEGGAPYEQYL.

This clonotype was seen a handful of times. The CDR3 nucleotides are TGTGCCAGCCGATCAGGGGCCAACGTCCTGACTTTC. It is translated as CASRSGANVLTF. V usage is TRBV3-1 and J usage is TRBJ2-6, with no clear D. Germline CDR1 reads LGHDT; CDR2 reads YNNKEL (reference sequence). The CDR3 runs to 12 residues. The V end lost 8 bases, the J end lost 4 bases, and 6 bases lay between the germline ends.

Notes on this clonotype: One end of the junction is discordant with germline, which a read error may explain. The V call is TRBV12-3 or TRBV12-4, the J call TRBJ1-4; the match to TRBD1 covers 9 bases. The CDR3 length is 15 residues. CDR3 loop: CSNRLRTGENEKLFF. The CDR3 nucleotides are TGTTCCAACAGATTGAGGACAGGGGAAAATGAGAAACTGTTTTTT.

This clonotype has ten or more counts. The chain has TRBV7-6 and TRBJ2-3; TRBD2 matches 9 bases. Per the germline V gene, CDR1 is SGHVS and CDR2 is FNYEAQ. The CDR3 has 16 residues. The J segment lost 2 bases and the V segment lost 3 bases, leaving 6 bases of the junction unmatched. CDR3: CASSFLSGGTTDTQYF. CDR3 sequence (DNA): TGTGCCAGCAGCTTCCTTAGCGGGGGCACCACAGATACGCAGTATTTT.

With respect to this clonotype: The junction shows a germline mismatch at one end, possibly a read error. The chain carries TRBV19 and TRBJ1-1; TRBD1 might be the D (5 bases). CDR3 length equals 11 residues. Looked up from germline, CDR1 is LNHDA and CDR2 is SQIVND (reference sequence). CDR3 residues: CASSWGTEACF. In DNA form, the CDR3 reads TGTGCCAGTAGTTGGGGCACGGAAGCTTGCTTT.

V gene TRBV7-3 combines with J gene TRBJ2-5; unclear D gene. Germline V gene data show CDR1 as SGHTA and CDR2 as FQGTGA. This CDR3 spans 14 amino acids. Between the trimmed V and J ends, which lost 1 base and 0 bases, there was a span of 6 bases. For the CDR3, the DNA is TGTGCCAGCAGCTTAATCGGCGACCAAGAGACCCAGTACTTC. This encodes CASSLIGDQETQYF.

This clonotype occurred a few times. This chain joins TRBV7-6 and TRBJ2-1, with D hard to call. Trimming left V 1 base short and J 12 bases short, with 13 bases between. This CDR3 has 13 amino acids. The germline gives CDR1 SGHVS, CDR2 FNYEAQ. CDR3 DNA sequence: TGTGCCAGCAGCTTAGATTCCAGAGGTACGCAGTTCTTC. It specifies CASSLDSRGTQFF.

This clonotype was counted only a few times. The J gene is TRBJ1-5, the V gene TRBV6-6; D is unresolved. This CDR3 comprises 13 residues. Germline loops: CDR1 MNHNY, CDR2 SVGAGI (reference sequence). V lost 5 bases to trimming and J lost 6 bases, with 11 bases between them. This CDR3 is CASSDLGFQPQHF. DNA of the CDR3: TGTGCCAGCAGTGATTTAGGGTTTCAGCCCCAGCATTTT.

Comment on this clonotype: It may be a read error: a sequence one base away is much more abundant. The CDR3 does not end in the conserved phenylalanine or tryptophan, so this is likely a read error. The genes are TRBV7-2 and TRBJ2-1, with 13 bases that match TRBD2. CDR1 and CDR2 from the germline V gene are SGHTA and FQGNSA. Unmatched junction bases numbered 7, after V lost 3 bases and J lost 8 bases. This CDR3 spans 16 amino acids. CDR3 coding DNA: TGTGCCAGCAGCTTCCACCGACTAGCGGGGGGCCATGAGCAGTTCTTA. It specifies CASSFHRLAGGHEQFL.

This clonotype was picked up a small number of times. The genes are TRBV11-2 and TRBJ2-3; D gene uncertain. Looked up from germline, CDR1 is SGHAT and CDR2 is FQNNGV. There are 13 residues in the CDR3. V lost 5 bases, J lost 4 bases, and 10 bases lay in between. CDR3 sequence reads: CASSLQVPDTQYF. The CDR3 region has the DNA TGTGCCAGCAGCCTTCAGGTGCCAGATACGCAGTATTTT. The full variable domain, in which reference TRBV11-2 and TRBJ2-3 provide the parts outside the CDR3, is EAGVAQSPRYKIIEKRQSVAFWCNPISGHATLYWYQQILGQGPKLLIQFQNNGVVDDSQLPKDRFSAERLKGVDSTLKIQPAKLEDSAVYLCASSLQVPDTQYFGPGTRLTVL.

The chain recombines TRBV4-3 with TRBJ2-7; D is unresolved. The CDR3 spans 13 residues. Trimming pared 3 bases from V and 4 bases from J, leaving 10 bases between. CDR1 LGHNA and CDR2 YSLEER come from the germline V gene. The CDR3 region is CASSHEEKYEQYF. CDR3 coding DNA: TGCGCCAGCAGCCATGAGGAGAAATACGAGCAGTACTTC.

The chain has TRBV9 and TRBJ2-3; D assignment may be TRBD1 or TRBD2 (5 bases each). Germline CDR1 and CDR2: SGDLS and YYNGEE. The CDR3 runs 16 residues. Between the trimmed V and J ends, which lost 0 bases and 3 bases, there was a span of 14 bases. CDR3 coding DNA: TGTGCCAGCAGCGTAGTTCCCGGGGCCCGTACAGATACGCAGTATTTT. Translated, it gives CASSVVPGARTDTQYF.

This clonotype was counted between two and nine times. CDR3 residues: CASSLPQNGYNEQFF. The CDR3 DNA follows: TGTGCCAGCAGCTTACCCCAAAATGGTTACAATGAGCAGTTCTTC. The V call is TRBV11-2, the J call TRBJ2-1; D uncertain. Germline V gene sequence: CDR1 SGHAT, CDR2 FQNNGV. The CDR3 is 15 amino acids. Trimming stripped 2 bases from V and 4 bases from J, with 12 bases between.

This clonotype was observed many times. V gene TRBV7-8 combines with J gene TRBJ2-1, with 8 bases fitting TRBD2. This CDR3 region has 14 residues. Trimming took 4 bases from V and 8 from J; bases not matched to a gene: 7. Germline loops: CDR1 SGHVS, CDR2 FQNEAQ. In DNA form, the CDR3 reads TGTGCCAGCAGCTCAGTCGGGGGGGGGGATGAGCAGTTCTTC. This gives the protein CASSSVGGGDEQFF.

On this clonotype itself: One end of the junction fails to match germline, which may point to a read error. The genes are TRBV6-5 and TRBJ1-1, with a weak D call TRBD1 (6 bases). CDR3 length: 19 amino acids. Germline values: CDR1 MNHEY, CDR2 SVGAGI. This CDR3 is CARSYSSRVWGQSDTEAFF. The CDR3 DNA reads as TGTGCCCGCAGTTACTCGAGCCGGGTTTGGGGACAATCTGACACTGAAGCTTTCTTT.

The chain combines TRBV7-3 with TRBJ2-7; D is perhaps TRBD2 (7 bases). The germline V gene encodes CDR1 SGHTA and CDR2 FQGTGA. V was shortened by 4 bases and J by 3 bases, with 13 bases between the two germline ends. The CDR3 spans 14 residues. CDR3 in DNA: TGTGCCAGCAGCTCTCAGGGGAGGGGCTACGAGCAGTACTTC. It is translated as CASSSQGRGYEQYF.

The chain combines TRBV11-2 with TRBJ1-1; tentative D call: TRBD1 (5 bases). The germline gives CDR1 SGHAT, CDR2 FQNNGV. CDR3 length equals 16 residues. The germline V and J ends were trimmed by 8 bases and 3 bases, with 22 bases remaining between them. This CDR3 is CASLQDILPTDTEAFF. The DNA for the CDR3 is TGTGCCAGCCTACAGGATATCTTGCCCACTGACACTGAAGCTTTCTTT.

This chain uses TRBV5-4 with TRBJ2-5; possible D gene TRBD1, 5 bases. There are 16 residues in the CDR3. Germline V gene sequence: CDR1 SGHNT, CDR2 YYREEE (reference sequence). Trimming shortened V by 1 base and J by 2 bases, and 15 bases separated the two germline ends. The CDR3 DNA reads TGTGCCAGCAGCTTGAATTGGCAGGGTGGGCAAGAGACCCAGTACTTC. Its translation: CASSLNWQGGQETQYF.

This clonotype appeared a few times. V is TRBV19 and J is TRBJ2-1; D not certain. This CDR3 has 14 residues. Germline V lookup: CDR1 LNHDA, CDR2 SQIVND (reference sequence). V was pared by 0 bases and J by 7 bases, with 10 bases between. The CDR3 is CASSIDPTSNEQFF. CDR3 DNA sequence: TGTGCCAGTAGTATAGATCCGACTTCAAATGAGCAGTTCTTC.

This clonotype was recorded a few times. This CDR3 is CAIRSGTNYGYTF. CDR3 DNA: TGTGCCATCAGGTCCGGTACGAACTATGGCTACACCTTC. J is TRBJ1-2 and V is TRBV10-3; D call uncertain. The CDR3 spans 13 residues. Germline-derived CDR1 and CDR2 are ENHRY and SYGVKD. Trimming took off 6 bases at V and 2 bases at J, with 10 bases between the two ends.